These 9 T cell receptor beta chains were sequenced from one sample in a study of cytomegalovirus exposure and HLA in healthy donors. The study ran its PCR with 60 Vbeta and 13 Jbeta primers. Method: immunoSEQ multiplex PCR; TCRdb's copy keeps in-frame clones and lacks some. The sample consists of 150,000 to 200,000 clones, 60% to 80% of them appearing once. The sequenced sample consisted of PBMCs. These receptors originate from a man aged 45-60 years in good health and CMV-seropositive.

This clone has a handful of counts. For the CDR3, the DNA is TGCGCCAGCAGCCAAGAGGCTGGCACCGGGGAGCTGTTTTTT. Encoded protein: CASSQEAGTGELFF. This rearrangement joins TRBV4-3 to TRBJ2-2; D gene unclear. The CDR3 covers 14 residues. Trimming removed 0 bases from V and 4 bases from J, with 6 bases in between. The V gene's germline CDR1 is LGHNA and CDR2 YSLEER.

The V and J genes are TRBV30 and TRBJ1-5, with D maybe TRBD1 (6 bases). Germline assignment: CDR1 GTSNPN and CDR2 SVGIG (reference sequence). This CDR3 region has 14 residues. Trimming left V 4 bases short and J 1 base short, with 11 bases between. In nucleotides, the CDR3 is TGTGCCTGGACGCCCAGGGGAAGCAATCAGCCCCAGCATTTT. This encodes CAWTPRGSNQPQHF.

The rearrangement uses TRBV2 and TRBJ2-5; weak D call: TRBD1 (5 bases). Germline values: CDR1 SNHLY, CDR2 FYNNEI. The V end was cut by 1 base, the J end by 2 bases, with 8 bases between. The CDR3 has 14 amino acids. Here the CDR3 DNA reads TGTGCCAGCAGTGAAGGGTCAGGGCAAGAGACCCAGTACTTC. Its protein product is CASSEGSGQETQYF.

The chain carries TRBV6-5 and TRBJ1-5; D is unresolved. Germline loops: CDR1 MNHEY, CDR2 SVGAGI. Deletions cut 6 bases from V and 0 bases from J, with 12 bases between. This CDR3 spans 15 amino acids. CDR3 sequence (DNA): TGTGCCAGCAGGTCCAGTAAATATAGCAATCAGCCCCAGCATTTT. Translation: CASRSSKYSNQPQHF.

The genes are TRBV11-2 and TRBJ1-1, with 9 positions matching TRBD1. CDR3 length: 13 amino acids. Germline assignment: CDR1 SGHAT and CDR2 FQNNGV. V lost 1 base, J lost 10 bases, and 4 bases stayed unmatched. The CDR3 reads CASSLGTGALAFF. DNA for the CDR3: TGTGCCAGCAGCTTAGGGACAGGGGCACTAGCTTTCTTT.

The CDR3 sequence is CASSLLAGGPGANVLTF. For the CDR3, the DNA is TGTGCCAGCAGCCTACTAGCGGGGGGGCCTGGGGCCAACGTCCTGACTTTC. V is TRBV5-4 and J is TRBJ2-6; 13 bases line up with TRBD2. CDR3 length equals 17 residues. The J segment lost 2 bases and the V segment lost 4 bases, leaving 3 bases of the junction unmatched. Germline loops: CDR1 SGHNT, CDR2 YYREEE (reference sequence).

CDR3 in DNA: TGTGCCAGCAGCCTTGTGGGGGGAGGTCACGGGGAGCTGTTTTTT. This translates into CASSLVGGGHGELFF. V and J are TRBV7-8 and TRBJ2-2; possibly TRBD2 for D (6 bases). CDR3 length: 15 amino acids. V was shortened by 5 bases and J by 7 bases, with 17 bases between the two germline ends. Per the germline V gene, CDR1 is SGHVS and CDR2 is FQNEAQ.

This chain connects TRBV7-2 to TRBJ2-5; 8 nucleotides align to TRBD1. This CDR3 spans 16 amino acids. Germline values: CDR1 SGHTA, CDR2 FQGNSA. V was pared by 5 bases and J by 4 bases, with 12 bases of the junction left unmatched. The CDR3 loop is CASSKRTGKGTETQYF. As DNA, the CDR3 is TGTGCCAGCAGCAAACGGACAGGGAAGGGGACAGAGACCCAGTACTTC.

The V call is TRBV7-9, the J call TRBJ1-1; no firm D call. Germline loops: CDR1 SEHNR, CDR2 FQNEAQ (reference sequence). The CDR3 has 12 amino acids. The germline V and J ends were trimmed by 5 bases and 8 bases, with 12 bases remaining between them. The CDR3, as DNA: TGTGCCAGCAGCCTACCGCCAGGCGAAGCTTTCTTT. It codes for CASSLPPGEAFF.